The 14 T cell receptor beta chains presented below share a single source sample, sequenced in a study of patients and donors after allogeneic stem cell transplantation. TCRdb independently ran MiXCR on the RT-PCR reads; one entry per CDR3 protein. Found here are about 410,000 distinct CDR3 sequences, around 15% of them singletons; the top ten hold about 7%. Sequenced: blood, either unsorted or a sorted T cell fraction (not recorded which). These receptors were taken from a human donor who was either an allogeneic HSCT recipient or a stem cell or donor lymphocyte infusion donor (not recorded which). It is not recorded whose cells these are; they may come from a transplant donor.

This clonotype was counted only a few times. V is TRBV12-3 or TRBV12-4 and J is TRBJ2-2; D is perhaps TRBD1 (5 bases). The CDR3 has 15 residues. V was shortened by 6 bases and J by 4 bases, with 15 bases between the two germline ends. CDR3 sequence (DNA): TGTGCCAGCAGCCCCTACCCCCAGGGCACCGGGGAGCTGTTTTTT. Translating gives CASSPYPQGTGELFF.

This clonotype was counted a few times. The V and J genes are TRBV2 and TRBJ1-5, with a possible D match to TRBD1 (6 bases). Trimming stripped 7 bases from V and 2 bases from J, with 15 bases between. CDR1 SNHLY and CDR2 FYNNEI come from the germline V gene. There are 15 residues in the CDR3. The CDR3 DNA reads TGTGCCAGCATGGGGGCGCGGTTGGGCAATCAGCCCCAGCATTTT. As protein: CASMGARLGNQPQHF.

There are many counts of this clonotype. The chain uses TRBV7-2 and TRBJ2-1; D possibly matches TRBD1 or TRBD2 (6 bases each). Germline CDR1 reads SGHTA; CDR2 reads FQGNSA. This CDR3 has 17 amino acids. Trimming shortened V by 1 base and J by 5 bases, and 18 bases separated the two germline ends. This CDR3 is CASSLESGARFNNEQFF. CDR3 bases: TGTGCCAGCAGCTTAGAGTCGGGGGCCCGGTTTAACAATGAGCAGTTCTTC. The complete variable domain, with remaining parts taken from reference TRBV7-2 and TRBJ2-1, reads GAGVSQSPSNKVTEKGKDVELRCDPISGHTALYWYRQSLGQGLEFLIYFQGNSAPDKSGLPSDRFSAERTGGSVSTLTIQRTQQEDSAVYLCASSLESGARFNNEQFFGPGTRLTVL.

There are a few counts of this clonotype. In nucleotides, the CDR3 is TGTGCCAGCAGCCAAGAAGGGGGGATCATGAACACTGAAGCTTTCTTT. Amino acid sequence: CASSQEGGIMNTEAFF. The rearrangement joins TRBV3-1 to TRBJ1-1, with a tentative D call TRBD1 (6 bases). Deletions cut 0 bases from V and 0 bases from J, with 11 bases between. From germline, CDR1 is LGHDT and CDR2 YNNKEL (reference sequence). The CDR3 has 16 amino acids.

This clonotype was found many times. The chain links TRBV11-3 to TRBJ1-4, with D maybe TRBD1 (5 bases). This CDR3 has 16 residues. Trimming pared 5 bases from V and 3 bases from J, leaving 16 bases between. Germline V gene data show CDR1 as SGHNT and CDR2 as YENEEA. CDR3 region: CASSPTVDKANEKLFF. As DNA, the CDR3 is TGTGCCAGCAGCCCGACAGTGGACAAAGCTAATGAAAAACTGTTTTTT.

This clonotype was seen many times. This rearrangement joins TRBV12-3 or TRBV12-4 to TRBJ2-1, with D maybe TRBD2 (7 bases). V lost 3 bases and J 5 bases, leaving 11 bases between the germline ends. The CDR3 has 14 amino acids. This CDR3 is CASSLGGGHNEQFF. CDR3 sequence (DNA): TGTGCCAGCAGTTTGGGAGGGGGACACAATGAGCAGTTCTTC.

The chain uses TRBV7-6 and TRBJ2-7; D assignment may be TRBD1 or TRBD2 (5 bases each). This CDR3 has 16 amino acids. Trimming stripped 5 bases from V and 8 bases from J, with 25 bases between. Germline V CDR1 and CDR2: SGHVS, FNYEAQ. CDR3 nucleotides: TGTGCCAGCAGCCCCCCTGGGGGAAGGGATCGGGCGAAGCAGTACTTC. The encoded protein is CASSPPGGRDRAKQYF. Based on the CDR3 plus reference TRBV7-6 and TRBJ2-7, the full variable domain is GAGVSQSPRYKVTKRGQDVALRCDPISGHVSLYWYRQALGQGPEFLTYFNYEAQQDKSGLPNDRFSAERPEGSISTLTIQRTEQRDSAMYRCASSPPGGRDRAKQYFGPGTRLTVT.

This clonotype was recorded many times. The chain couples TRBV10-3 to TRBJ1-1; D might be TRBD1 (5 bases). Germline V gives CDR1 ENHRY, CDR2 SYGVKD. The CDR3 is 15 amino acids. V was cut by 10 bases and J by 2 bases, with 20 bases left in between. This CDR3 is CATVRDGRINTEAFF. The CDR3 region has the DNA TGTGCCACCGTCAGGGACGGACGGATCAACACTGAAGCTTTCTTT.

This chain joins TRBV11-2 and TRBJ2-7, with D unclear. Germline V lookup: CDR1 SGHAT, CDR2 FQNNGV. V lost 5 bases and J lost 5, with 13 bases in between. The CDR3 loop spans 13 amino acids. The chain's CDR3 is CASSPSRGNEQYF. DNA of the CDR3: TGTGCCAGCAGCCCCTCCAGAGGCAACGAGCAGTACTTC.

V and J are TRBV12-3 or TRBV12-4 and TRBJ1-6; a weak D match, TRBD1 (5 bases). The ends were cut back, 5 bases at V and 13 bases at J, with 18 bases in the middle. This CDR3 contains 14 residues. The CDR3 region has the DNA TGTGCCAGCAGTGTCCTCAGGGTCAGGGCGCCCCTCCACTTT. Protein sequence: CASSVLRVRAPLHF.

The rearrangement joins TRBV12-3 or TRBV12-4 to TRBJ1-2, with TRBD1 matching over 7 bases. With 6 bases clipped from V and 4 bases from J, the junction kept 11 bases outside the gene matches. The CDR3 covers 15 residues. The CDR3 sequence: CASSYLRDRGYGYTF. In nucleotides, the CDR3 is TGTGCCAGCAGCTACCTCCGGGACAGAGGCTATGGCTACACCTTC.

In this sample, this clonotype turned up a few times. V and J are TRBV24-1 and TRBJ2-7, with TRBD1 matching over 9 bases. Germline V gene lookup returns CDR1 KGHDR and CDR2 SFDVKD. The V and J ends lost 4 bases and 5 bases, in that order; junction bases with no gene match: 8. CDR3 length: 15 amino acids. In DNA form, the CDR3 reads TGTGCCACCAGTGACCCCGGACAGGGGAGGAACGAGCAGTACTTC. It encodes CATSDPGQGRNEQYF.

J is TRBJ2-5 and V is TRBV6-1; 12 positions agree with TRBD2. CDR1 MNHNS and CDR2 SASEGT come from the germline V gene. After removal of 3 bases from V and 5 bases from J, the junction contained 10 bases not matched to a gene. This CDR3 is built from 17 residues. In DNA form, the CDR3 reads TGTGCCAGCAGTGAGCTGCTAGCGGGAGGGCGAGAGGAGACCCAGTACTTC. Its translation: CASSELLAGGREETQYF.

J is TRBJ2-7 and V is TRBV18; possibly TRBD1 or TRBD2 for D (5 bases each). Germline CDR1 KGHSH, CDR2 LQKENI. The CDR3 has 17 amino acids. V was trimmed by 3 bases and J by 0 bases, leaving 18 bases between them. CDR3 sequence: CASSPLPGTLSSYEQYF. The CDR3 coding sequence is TGTGCCAGCTCACCTCTCCCCGGGACCCTTAGCTCCTACGAGCAGTACTTC.